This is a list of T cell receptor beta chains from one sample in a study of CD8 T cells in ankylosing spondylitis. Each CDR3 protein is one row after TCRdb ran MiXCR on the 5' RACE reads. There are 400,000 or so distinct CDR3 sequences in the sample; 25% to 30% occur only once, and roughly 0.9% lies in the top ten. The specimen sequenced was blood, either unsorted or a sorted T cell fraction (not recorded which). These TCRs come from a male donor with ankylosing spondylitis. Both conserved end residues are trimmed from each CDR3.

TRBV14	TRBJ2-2	ASTKQGGGELF
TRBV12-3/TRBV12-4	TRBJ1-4	ASSLDQGRLEKLF
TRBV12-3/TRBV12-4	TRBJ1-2	ASSAGSWGYT
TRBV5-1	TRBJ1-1	ASSSYTGNTEAF
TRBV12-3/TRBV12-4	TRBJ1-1	ASSLVQSNTEAF
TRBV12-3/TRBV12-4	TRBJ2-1	ASTLRTSAYNEQF
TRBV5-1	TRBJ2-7	ASSLAVGLSAYEQY
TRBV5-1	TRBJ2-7	ASSSQDRSDSYEQY
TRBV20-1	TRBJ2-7	SARDSFYEQY
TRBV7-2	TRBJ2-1	ASSFTRSSYNEQF
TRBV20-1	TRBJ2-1	SATLAGVDNEQF
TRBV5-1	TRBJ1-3	ASSLHGQGNSGNTIY
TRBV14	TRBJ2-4	ASSLGIGDIQY
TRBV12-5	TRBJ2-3	ASGLDNTDTQY
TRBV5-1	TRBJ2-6	ASSLAGTTVSGANVLT
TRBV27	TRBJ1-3	ASSLSGLALMEGNTIY
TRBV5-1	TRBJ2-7	ASSLEALTEQY
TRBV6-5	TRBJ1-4	ASSYPGQGTEKLF
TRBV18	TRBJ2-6	ASSPGTGWKANVLT
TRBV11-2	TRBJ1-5	ASSPHYNQPQH
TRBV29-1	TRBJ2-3	SVRTGVAGTDTQY
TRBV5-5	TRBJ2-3	ASSTDRGTDTQY
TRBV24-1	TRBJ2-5	ATSDLRKTQY
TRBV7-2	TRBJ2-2	ASSTGTRRPGELF
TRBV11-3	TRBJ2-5	ASRGASKTQY
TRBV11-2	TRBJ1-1	ASSLALTEAF
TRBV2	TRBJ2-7	ASSDIGASGRSYEQY